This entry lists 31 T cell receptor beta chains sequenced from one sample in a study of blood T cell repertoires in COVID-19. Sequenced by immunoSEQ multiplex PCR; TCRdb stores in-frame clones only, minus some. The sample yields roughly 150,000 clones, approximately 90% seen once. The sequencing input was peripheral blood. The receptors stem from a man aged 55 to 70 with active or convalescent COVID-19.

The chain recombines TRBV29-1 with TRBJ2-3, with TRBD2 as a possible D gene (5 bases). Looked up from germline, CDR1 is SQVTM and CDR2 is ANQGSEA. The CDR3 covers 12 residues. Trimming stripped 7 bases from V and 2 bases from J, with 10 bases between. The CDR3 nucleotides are TGCAGCGCTAGCTCGGACACAGATACGCAGTATTTT. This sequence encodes CSASSDTDTQYF.

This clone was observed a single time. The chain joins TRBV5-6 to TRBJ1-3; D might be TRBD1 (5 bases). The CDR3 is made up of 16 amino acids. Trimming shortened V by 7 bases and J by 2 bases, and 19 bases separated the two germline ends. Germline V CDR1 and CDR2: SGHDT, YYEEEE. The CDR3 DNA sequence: TGTGCCAGCTCGTGGACACTCCTCGCCCCTGGAAACACCATATATTTT. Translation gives CASSWTLLAPGNTIYF.

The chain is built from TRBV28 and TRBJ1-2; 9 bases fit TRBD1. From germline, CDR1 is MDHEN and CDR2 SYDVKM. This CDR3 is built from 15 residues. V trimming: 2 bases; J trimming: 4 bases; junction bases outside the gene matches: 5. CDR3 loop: CASSLVGQGFYGYTF. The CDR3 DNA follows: TGTGCCAGCAGTTTAGTGGGACAGGGCTTCTATGGCTACACCTTC.

The DNA of the CDR3 is TGTGCCATCAGTTCCCAGGGGAATTACAATGAGCAGTTCTTC. Protein product: CAISSQGNYNEQFF. J is TRBJ2-1 and V is TRBV10-3; D is perhaps TRBD1 (6 bases). CDR1 and CDR2 from the germline V gene are ENHRY and SYGVKD. CDR3 length: 14 residues. The V end lost 5 bases, the J end lost 4 bases, and 12 bases lay between the germline ends.

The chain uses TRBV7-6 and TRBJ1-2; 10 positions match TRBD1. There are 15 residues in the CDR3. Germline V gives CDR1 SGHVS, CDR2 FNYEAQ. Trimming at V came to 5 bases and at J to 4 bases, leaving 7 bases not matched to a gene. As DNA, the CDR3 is TGTGCCAGCAGCCCCCGGGACAGGGGATCCTATGGCTACACCTTC. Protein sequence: CASSPRDRGSYGYTF.

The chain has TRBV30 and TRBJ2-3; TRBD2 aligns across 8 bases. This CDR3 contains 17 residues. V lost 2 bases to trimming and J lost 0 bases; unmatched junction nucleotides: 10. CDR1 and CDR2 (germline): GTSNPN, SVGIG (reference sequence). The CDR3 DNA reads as TGTGCCTGGAGTCCACCGAGCGGGGGATCTAGCACAGATACGCAGTATTTT. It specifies CAWSPPSGGSSTDTQYF.

The CDR3 region has the DNA TGTGCCAGCAGCCTCGACAGGGTGGACTACAATGAGCAGTTCTTC. It specifies CASSLDRVDYNEQFF. The chain joins TRBV2 to TRBJ2-1; 7 nucleotides match TRBD1. Unmatched junction bases numbered 8, after V lost 6 bases and J lost 3 bases. CDR3 size: 15 residues. Per germline, CDR1 SNHLY and CDR2 FYNNEI.

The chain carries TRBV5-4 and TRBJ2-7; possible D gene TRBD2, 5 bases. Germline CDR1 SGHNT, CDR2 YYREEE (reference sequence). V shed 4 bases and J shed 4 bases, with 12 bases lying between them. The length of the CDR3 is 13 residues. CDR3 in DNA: TGTGCCAGCAGCCCGGCTCGGGATTACGAGCAGTACTTC. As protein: CASSPARDYEQYF.

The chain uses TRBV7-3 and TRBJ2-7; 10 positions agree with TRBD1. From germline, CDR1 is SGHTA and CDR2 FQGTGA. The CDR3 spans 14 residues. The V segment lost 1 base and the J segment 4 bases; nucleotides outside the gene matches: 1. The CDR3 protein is CASSLRQGAYEQYF. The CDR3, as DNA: TGTGCCAGCAGCTTAAGACAGGGGGCATACGAGCAGTACTTC.

DNA for the CDR3: TGTGCCAGCAGCGCGGGAGGCGGTTACGAGCAGTACTTC. Protein: CASSAGGGYEQYF. V gene TRBV7-8 combines with J gene TRBJ2-7; 8 bases match TRBD2. The CDR3 runs 13 residues. Looked up from germline, CDR1 is SGHVS and CDR2 is FQNEAQ. Trimming at V came to 5 bases and at J to 4 bases, leaving 4 bases not matched to a gene.

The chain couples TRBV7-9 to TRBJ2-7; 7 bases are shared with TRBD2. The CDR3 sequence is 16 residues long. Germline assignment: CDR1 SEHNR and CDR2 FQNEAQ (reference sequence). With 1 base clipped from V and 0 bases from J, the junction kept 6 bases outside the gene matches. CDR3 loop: CASSLDLADSSYEQYF. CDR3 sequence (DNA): TGTGCCAGCAGCTTAGACCTAGCGGATAGCTCCTACGAGCAGTACTTC.

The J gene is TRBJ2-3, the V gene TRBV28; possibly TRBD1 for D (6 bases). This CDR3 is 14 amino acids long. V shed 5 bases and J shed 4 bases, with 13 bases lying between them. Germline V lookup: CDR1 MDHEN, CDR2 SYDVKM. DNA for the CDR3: TGTGCCAGCAGTGCTCTGGGGGCGGCAGATACGCAGTATTTT. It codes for CASSALGAADTQYF.

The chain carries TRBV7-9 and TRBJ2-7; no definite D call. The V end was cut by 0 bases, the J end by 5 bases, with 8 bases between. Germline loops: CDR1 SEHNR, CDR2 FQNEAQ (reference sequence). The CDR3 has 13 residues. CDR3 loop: CASSLAQWDEQYF. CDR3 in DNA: TGTGCCAGCAGCTTAGCACAGTGGGACGAGCAGTACTTC.

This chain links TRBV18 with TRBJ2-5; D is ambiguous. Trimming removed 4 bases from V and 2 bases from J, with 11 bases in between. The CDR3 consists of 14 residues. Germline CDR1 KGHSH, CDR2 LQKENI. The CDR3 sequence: CASSQSTGQETQYF. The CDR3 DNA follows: TGTGCCAGCTCACAATCCACCGGGCAAGAGACCCAGTACTTC.

The CDR3 region is CASSPVEGRRTEAFF. CDR3 bases: TGTGCCAGCAGCCCCGTAGAAGGGAGACGCACTGAAGCTTTCTTT. V gene TRBV11-2 combines with J gene TRBJ1-1, with D uncertain. The CDR3 spans 15 residues. Germline V gives CDR1 SGHAT, CDR2 FQNNGV. Trimming took 5 bases from V and 4 from J, leaving 17 bases between them.

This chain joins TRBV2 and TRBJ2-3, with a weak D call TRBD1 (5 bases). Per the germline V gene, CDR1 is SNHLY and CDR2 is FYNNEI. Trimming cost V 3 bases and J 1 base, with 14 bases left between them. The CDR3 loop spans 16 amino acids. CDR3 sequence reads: CASSDTQGWGTDTQYF. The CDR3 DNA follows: TGTGCCAGCAGTGATACCCAGGGTTGGGGCACAGATACGCAGTATTTT. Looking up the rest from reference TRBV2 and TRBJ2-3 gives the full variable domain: EPEVTQTPSHQVTQMGQEVILRCVPISNHLYFYWYRQILGQKVEFLVSFYNNEISEKSEIFDDQFSVERPDGSNFTLKIRSTKLEDSAMYFCASSDTQGWGTDTQYFGPGTRLTVL.

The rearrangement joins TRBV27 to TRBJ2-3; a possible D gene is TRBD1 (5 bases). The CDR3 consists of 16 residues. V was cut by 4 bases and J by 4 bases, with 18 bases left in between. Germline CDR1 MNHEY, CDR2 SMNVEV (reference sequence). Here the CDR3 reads CASSSVDSLGSDTQYF. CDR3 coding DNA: TGTGCCAGCAGTTCAGTAGACAGCCTCGGGTCAGATACGCAGTATTTT.

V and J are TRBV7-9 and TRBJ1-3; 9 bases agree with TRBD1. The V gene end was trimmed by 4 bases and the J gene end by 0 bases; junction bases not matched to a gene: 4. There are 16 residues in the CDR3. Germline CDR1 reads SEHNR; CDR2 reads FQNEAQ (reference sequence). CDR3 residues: CASSSGTGNSGNTIYF. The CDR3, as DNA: TGTGCCAGCAGCTCCGGGACAGGGAACTCTGGAAACACCATATATTTT.

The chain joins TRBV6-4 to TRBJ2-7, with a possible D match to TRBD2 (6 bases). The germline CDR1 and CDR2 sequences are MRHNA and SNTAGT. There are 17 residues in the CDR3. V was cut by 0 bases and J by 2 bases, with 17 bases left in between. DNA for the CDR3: TGTGCCAGCAGTGACTCGATACGGGAGTATCGTGCCTACGAGCAGTACTTC. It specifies CASSDSIREYRAYEQYF.

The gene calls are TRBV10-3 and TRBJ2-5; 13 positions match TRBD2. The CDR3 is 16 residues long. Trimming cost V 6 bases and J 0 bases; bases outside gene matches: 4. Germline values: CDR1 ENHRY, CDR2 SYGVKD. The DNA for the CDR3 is TGTGCCATCAGCGGGACTAGCGGGGTAAACCAAGAGACCCAGTACTTC. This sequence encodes CAISGTSGVNQETQYF.

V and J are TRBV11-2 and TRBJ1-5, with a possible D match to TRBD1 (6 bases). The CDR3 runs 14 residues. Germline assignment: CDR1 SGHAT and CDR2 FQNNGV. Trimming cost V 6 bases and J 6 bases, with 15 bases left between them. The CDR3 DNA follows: TGTGCCAGCAGTAAACAGGGTGAGGGTCAGCCCCAGCATTTT. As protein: CASSKQGEGQPQHF.

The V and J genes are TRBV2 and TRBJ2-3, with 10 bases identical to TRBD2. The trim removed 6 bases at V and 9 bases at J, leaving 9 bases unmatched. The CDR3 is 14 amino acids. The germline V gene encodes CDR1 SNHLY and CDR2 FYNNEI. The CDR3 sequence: CASSTGTSAGTQYF. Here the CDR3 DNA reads TGTGCCAGCAGCACCGGGACTAGCGCGGGAACGCAGTATTTT.

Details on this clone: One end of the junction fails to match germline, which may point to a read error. CDR3 DNA: TGTGCTAGCAGCTCCTCCCGCCCGGGACAAACAGGGGAGCTGTTTTTT. Amino acid sequence: CASSSSRPGQTGELFF. This chain uses TRBV7-7 with TRBJ2-2, with a tentative D call TRBD1 (6 bases). This CDR3 has 16 amino acids. The germline gives CDR1 SSHAT, CDR2 FNYEAQ (reference sequence).

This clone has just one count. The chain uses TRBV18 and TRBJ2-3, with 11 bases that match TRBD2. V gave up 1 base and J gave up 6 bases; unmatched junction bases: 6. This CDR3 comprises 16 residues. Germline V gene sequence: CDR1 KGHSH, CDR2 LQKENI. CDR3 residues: CASSPRLAGGGDTQYF. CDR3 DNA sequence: TGTGCCAGCTCACCACGGCTAGCGGGAGGTGGTGATACGCAGTATTTT.

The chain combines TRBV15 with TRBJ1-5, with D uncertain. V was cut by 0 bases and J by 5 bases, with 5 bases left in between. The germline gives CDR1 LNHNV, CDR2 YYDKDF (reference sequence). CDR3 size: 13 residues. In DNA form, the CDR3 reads TGTGCCACCAGCAGAGAGTCTTATCAGCCCCAGCATTTT. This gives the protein CATSRESYQPQHF.

In DNA, the CDR3 is TGCGCCAGCAGTACTAGCGGGAGGGGTGATGAGCAGTTCTTC. Encoded protein: CASSTSGRGDEQFF. The chain uses TRBV5-1 and TRBJ2-1, with 13 bases fitting TRBD2. The ends lost 5 bases at V and 8 bases at J; junction bases unmatched: 4. Germline V lookup: CDR1 SGHRS, CDR2 YFSETQ. The CDR3 totals 14 residues.

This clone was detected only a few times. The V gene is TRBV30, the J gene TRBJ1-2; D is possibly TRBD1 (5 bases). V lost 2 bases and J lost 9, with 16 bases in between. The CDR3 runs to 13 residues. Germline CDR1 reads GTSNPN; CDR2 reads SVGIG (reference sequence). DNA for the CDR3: TGTGCCTGGAGTCCCCCCGACAGTGCCCGCTACACCTTC. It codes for CAWSPPDSARYTF.

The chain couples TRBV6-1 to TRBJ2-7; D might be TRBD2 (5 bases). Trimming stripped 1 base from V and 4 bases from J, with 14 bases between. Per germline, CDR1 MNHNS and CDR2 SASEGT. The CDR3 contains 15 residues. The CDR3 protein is CASSEDMEWRYEQYF. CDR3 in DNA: TGTGCCAGCAGTGAAGATATGGAGTGGAGGTACGAGCAGTACTTC.

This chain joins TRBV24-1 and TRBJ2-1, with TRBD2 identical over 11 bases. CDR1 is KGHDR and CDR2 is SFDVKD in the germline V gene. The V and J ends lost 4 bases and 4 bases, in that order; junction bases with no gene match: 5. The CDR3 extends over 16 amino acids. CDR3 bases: TGTGCCACCAGTGACTACCTAGCGGGGGGATACAATGAGCAGTTCTTC. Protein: CATSDYLAGGYNEQFF.

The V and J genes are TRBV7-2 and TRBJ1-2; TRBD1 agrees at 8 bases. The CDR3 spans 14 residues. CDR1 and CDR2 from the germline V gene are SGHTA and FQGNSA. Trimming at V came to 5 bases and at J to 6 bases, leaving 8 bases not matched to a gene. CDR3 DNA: TGTGCCAGCAGCGACAGGGGAAGTTACGATGGCTACACCTTC. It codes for CASSDRGSYDGYTF.

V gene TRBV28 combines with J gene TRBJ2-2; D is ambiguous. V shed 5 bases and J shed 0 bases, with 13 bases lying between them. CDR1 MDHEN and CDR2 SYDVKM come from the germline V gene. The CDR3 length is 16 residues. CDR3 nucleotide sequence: TGTGCCAGCAGTCCGGCAGACACTTCGAACACCGGGGAGCTGTTTTTT. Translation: CASSPADTSNTGELFF.